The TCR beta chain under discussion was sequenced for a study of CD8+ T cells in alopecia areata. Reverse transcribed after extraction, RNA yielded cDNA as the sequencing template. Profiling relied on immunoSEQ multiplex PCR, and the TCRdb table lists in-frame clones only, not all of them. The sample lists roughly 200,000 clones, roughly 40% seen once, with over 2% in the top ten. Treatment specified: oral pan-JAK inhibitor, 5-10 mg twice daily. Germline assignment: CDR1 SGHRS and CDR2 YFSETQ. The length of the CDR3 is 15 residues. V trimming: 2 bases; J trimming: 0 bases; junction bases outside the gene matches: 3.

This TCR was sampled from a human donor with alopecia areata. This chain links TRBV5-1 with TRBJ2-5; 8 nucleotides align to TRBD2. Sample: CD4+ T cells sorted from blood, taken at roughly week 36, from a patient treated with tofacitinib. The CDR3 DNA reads TGCGCCAGCAGCTTCCCTAGCGGGTACCAAGAGACCCAGTACTTC. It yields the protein CASSFPSGYQETQYF.